Listed below are T cell receptor beta chains from one sample, sequenced in a study of blood T cell repertoires in COVID-19. The assay was immunoSEQ multiplex PCR, and TCRdb's table has in-frame clones only and misses some. The sample contains about 74,000 clones, 65% to 90% of which appear only once. The sample comprised peripheral blood. Every receptor here comes from a man older than 75 with acute or convalescent COVID-19. The CDR3 runs from the conserved cysteine through the conserved F or W. D genes are given only for firm matches. Size is stated for part of the rows, as once, few or many counts, or as a class when the clone is expanded.

j_call	clone_size	v_call	d_call	cdr3_nt	cdr3_aa
TRBJ2-6	.	TRBV19	.	TGTGCCAGTAGTACTTCCTCTGGGGCCAACGTCCTGACTTTC	CASSTSSGANVLTF
TRBJ1-1	few	TRBV19	.	TGTGCCAGTAGTACTACGAGGGGGGAAGCTTTCTTT	CASSTTRGEAFF
TRBJ1-3	.	TRBV19	TRBD1	TGTGCCAGTGGAGACAGGGGCCGGGGAAACACCATATATTTT	CASGDRGRGNTIYF
TRBJ2-3	.	TRBV14	.	TGTGCCAGCAGACACCTTAGCACAGATACGCAGTATTTT	CASRHLSTDTQYF
TRBJ2-7	.	TRBV9	TRBD1	TGTGCCAGCAGCATAGGACAGGGGGCGTACGAGCAGTACTTC	CASSIGQGAYEQYF
TRBJ1-3	.	TRBV11-2	TRBD1	TGTGCCAGCAGCTTCCGCAGGGGGCTGGCTGGAAACACCATATATTTT	CASSFRRGLAGNTIYF
TRBJ1-1	.	TRBV19	.	TGTGCCAGCCGAATAGACGGACAGACCGGGATTGAAGCTTTCTTT	CASRIDGQTGIEAFF
TRBJ2-1	.	TRBV24-1	TRBD2	TGTGCCACCAGTGATTTTTGGGAGCGGGGGGGCCGGAATGAGCAGTTCTTC	CATSDFWERGGRNEQFF
TRBJ2-7	.	TRBV7-2	TRBD2	TGTGCCAGCAGCTTACACCCGGGGGGACTCTCCTACGAGCAGTACTTC	CASSLHPGGLSYEQYF
TRBJ2-1	.	TRBV5-1	TRBD2	TGCGCCAGCAGCTCCGGGACTGGGGGGGATGAGCAGTTCTTC	CASSSGTGGDEQFF
TRBJ1-1	.	TRBV29-1	.	TGCAGCGTGGCCCGCCAGGACACTGAAGCTTTCTTT	CSVARQDTEAFF
TRBJ1-5	.	TRBV30	.	TGTGCCTGGAGTGTAGGGTTGGGAGGCAATCAGCCCCAGCATTTT	CAWSVGLGGNQPQHF
TRBJ2-1	.	TRBV10-1	TRBD2	TGCGCCAGCAGCTCTAGCGGGGTGAACAATGAGCAGTTCTTC	CASSSSGVNNEQFF
TRBJ1-5	.	TRBV5-1	.	TGCGCCAGCAGTGAATTGTCAGGGCCCAATCAGCCCCAGCATTTT	CASSELSGPNQPQHF
TRBJ2-1	.	TRBV7-2	TRBD1	TGTGCCAGCAGAAAACAGGGGGCAGGGGCTTACAATGAGCAGTTCTTC	CASRKQGAGAYNEQFF
TRBJ2-3	.	TRBV11-3	TRBD2	TGTGCCAGCAGCCGGGGACTAGCGGGAGATACAGATACGCAGTATTTT	CASSRGLAGDTDTQYF
TRBJ1-5	.	TRBV19	TRBD1	TGTGCCAGTAGTATATCATTGGTCAGGGGGCTAAGGCAGCCCCAGCATTTT	CASSISLVRGLRQPQHF
TRBJ1-4	.	TRBV4-3	TRBD1	TGCGCCAGCAGCCAAGAGGACAGGGTGGAAAAACTGTTTTTT	CASSQEDRVEKLFF
TRBJ2-5	.	TRBV6-5	.	TGTGCCAGCAGTTACGGGCAAACACAAGAGACCCAGTACTTC	CASSYGQTQETQYF
TRBJ2-3	.	TRBV19	.	TGTGCCAGTAACAGGGCGGCAGATACGCAGTATTTT	CASNRAADTQYF
TRBJ2-3	.	TRBV24-1	TRBD2	TGTGCCACCAGTGATTCCCAACTAGCGGGGGGTCTAGATACGCAGTATTTT	CATSDSQLAGGLDTQYF
TRBJ2-2	once	TRBV6-1	TRBD2	TGTGCCAGCAGTGATCCGGGACTAGCGGGTACCGGGGAGCTGTTTTTT	CASSDPGLAGTGELFF
TRBJ1-5	.	TRBV30	.	TGTGCCTGGAGTCCGGGGGGTACCGATCAGCCCCAGCATTTT	CAWSPGGTDQPQHF
TRBJ2-7	.	TRBV4-1	TRBD2	TGCGCCAGCAGCCAAGAGGGGGGGTACGAGCAGTACTTC	CASSQEGGYEQYF
TRBJ2-1	.	TRBV6-2/TRBV6-3	.	TGTGCCAGCCGCCAGGGAGGCTCCTACAATGAGCAGTTCTTC	CASRQGGSYNEQFF
TRBJ2-7	once	TRBV7-9	TRBD2	TGTGCCAGCACACTAGCGGATCACTACGAGCAGTACTTC	CASTLADHYEQYF
TRBJ1-2	.	TRBV10-2	.	TGCGCCAGCAGTGCCAGATTCTATGGCTACACCTTC	CASSARFYGYTF
TRBJ1-1	.	TRBV6-5	.	TGTGCCAGCAGTTACCCCAGGGAGGGGAAAACTGAAGCTTTCTTT	CASSYPREGKTEAFF
TRBJ2-5	.	TRBV28	TRBD2	TGTGCCAGCAGTTTAATCCTAGCGGGAGGACCAGAGACCCAGTACTTC	CASSLILAGGPETQYF
TRBJ1-6	.	TRBV9	.	TGTGCCAGCAGCGTATCTCAGGGAGGTAATTCACCCCTCCACTTT	CASSVSQGGNSPLHF
TRBJ2-7	.	TRBV4-3	.	TGCGCCAGCAGCCAAGCCAACGGGGGGCGTGAGCAGTACTTC	CASSQANGGREQYF
TRBJ1-5	.	TRBV4-2	TRBD1	TGTGCCAGCAGCCAAGATTATGCCCCCGGGACAGGGAGGGATCAGCCCCAGCATTTT	CASSQDYAPGTGRDQPQHF
TRBJ1-5	.	TRBV27	.	TGTGCCAGCAGTTTTTTCAGGTCTGGTCAGCCCCAGCATTTT	CASSFFRSGQPQHF
TRBJ2-1	.	TRBV9	TRBD2	TGTGCCAGCAGCGACGGACTAGCGGGAGGTATGGGTGAGCAGTTCTTC	CASSDGLAGGMGEQFF
TRBJ2-1	.	TRBV7-9	TRBD2	TGTGCCAGCAGCTTAGAGGACTCGGGGGGGAGTGAGCAGTTCTTC	CASSLEDSGGSEQFF
TRBJ2-7	once	TRBV6-5	.	TGTGCCAGCAGACTCGGGACTCGCCAATTCTACGAGCAGTACTTC	CASRLGTRQFYEQYF
TRBJ1-5	.	TRBV7-2	.	TGTGCCAGCAGCTTAGGGCAGAACAATCAGCCCCAGCATTTT	CASSLGQNNQPQHF
TRBJ1-2	.	TRBV10-2	TRBD1	TGCGCCAGCAGTGAGCAGGGGGAGGGCTACACCTTC	CASSEQGEGYTF
TRBJ2-1	few	TRBV3-1/TRBV3-2	.	TGTGCCAGCAGCCAAACTACCAGTGAGCAGTTCTTC	CASSQTTSEQFF
TRBJ1-1	.	TRBV27	.	TGTGCCAGCAGCCGAGGGTCCGCGGGGAGGAGGAACACTGAAGCTTTCTTT	CASSRGSAGRRNTEAFF